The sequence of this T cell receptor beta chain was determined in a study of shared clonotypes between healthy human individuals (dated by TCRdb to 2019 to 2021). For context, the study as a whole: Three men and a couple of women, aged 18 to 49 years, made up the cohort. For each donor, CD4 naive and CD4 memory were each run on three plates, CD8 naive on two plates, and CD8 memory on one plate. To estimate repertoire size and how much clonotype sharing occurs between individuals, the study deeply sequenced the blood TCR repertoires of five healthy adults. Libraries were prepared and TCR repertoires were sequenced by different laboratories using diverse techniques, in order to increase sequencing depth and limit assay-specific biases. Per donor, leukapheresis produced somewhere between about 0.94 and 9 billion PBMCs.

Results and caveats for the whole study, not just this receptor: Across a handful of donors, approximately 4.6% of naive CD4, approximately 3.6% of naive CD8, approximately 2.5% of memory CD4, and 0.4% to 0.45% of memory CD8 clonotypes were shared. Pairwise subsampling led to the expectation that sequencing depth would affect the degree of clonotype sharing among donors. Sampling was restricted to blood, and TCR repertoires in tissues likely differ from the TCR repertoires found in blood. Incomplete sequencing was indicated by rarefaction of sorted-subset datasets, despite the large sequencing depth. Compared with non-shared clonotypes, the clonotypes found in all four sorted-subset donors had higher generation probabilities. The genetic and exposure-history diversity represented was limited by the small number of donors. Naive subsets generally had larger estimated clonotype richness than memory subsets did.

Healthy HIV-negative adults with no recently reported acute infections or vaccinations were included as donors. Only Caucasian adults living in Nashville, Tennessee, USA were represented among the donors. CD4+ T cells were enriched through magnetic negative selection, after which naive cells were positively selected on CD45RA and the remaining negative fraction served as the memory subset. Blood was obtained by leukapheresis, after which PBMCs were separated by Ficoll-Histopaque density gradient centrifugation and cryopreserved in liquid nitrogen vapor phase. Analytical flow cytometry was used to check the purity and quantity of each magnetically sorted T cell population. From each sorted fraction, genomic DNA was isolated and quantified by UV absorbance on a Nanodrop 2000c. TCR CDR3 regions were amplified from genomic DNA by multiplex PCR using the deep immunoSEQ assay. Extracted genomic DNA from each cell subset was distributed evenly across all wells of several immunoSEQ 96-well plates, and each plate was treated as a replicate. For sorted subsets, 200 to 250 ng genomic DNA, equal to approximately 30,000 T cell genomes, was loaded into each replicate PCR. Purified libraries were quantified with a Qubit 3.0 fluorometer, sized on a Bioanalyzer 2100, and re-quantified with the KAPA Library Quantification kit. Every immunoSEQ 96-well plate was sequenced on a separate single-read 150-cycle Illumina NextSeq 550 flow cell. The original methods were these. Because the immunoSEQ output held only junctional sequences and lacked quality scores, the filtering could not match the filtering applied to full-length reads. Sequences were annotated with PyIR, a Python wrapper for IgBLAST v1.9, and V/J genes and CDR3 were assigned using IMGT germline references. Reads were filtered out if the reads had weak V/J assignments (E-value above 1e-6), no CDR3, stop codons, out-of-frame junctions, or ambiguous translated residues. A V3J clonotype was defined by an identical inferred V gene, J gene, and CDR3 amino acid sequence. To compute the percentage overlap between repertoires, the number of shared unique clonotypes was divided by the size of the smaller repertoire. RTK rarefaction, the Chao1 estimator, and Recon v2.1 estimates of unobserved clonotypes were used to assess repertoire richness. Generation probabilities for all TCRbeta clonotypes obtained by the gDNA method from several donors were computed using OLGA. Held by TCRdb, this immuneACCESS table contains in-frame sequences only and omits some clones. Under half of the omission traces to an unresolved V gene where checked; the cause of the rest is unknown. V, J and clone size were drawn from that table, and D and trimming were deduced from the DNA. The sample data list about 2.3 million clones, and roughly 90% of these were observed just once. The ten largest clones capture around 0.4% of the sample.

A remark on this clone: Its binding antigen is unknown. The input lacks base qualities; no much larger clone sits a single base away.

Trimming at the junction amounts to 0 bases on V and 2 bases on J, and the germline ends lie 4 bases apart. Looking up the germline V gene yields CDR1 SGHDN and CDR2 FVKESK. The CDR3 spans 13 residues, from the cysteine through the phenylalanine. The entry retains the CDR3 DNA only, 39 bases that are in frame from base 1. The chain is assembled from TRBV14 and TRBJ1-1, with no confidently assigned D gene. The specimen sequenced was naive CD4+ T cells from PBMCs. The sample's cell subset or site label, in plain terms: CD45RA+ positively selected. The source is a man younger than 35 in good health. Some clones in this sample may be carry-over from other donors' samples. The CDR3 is CASSQDINTEAFF. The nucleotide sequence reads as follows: TGTGCCAGCAGCCAAGATATCAACACTGAAGCTTTCTTT.